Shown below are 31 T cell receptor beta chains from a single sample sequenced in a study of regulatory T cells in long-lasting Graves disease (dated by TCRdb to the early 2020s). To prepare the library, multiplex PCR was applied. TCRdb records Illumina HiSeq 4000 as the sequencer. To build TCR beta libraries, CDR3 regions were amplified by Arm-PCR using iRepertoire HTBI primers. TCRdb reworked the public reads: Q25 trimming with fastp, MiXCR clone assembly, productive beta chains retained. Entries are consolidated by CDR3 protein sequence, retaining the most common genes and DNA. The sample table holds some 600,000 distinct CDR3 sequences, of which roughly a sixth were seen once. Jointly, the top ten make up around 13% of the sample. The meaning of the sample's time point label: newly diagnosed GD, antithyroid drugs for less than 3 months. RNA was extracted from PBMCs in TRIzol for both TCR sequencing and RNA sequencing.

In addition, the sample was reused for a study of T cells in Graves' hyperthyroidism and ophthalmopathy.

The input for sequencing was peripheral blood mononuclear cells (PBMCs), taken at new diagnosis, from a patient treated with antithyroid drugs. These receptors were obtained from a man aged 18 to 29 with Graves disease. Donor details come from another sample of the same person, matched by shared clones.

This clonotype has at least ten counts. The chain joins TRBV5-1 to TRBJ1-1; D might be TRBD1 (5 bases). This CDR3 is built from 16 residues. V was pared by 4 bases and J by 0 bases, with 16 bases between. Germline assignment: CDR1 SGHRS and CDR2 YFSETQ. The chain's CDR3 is CASSPGAHLLNTEAFF. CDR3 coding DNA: TGCGCCAGCAGCCCTGGGGCCCATTTATTGAACACTGAAGCTTTCTTT.

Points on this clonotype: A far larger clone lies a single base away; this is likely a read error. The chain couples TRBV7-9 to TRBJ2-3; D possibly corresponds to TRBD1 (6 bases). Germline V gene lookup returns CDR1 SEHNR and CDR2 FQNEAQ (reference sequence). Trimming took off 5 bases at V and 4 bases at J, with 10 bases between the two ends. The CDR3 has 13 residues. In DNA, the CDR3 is TGTGCCAGCAGCCCAGGGGACGCAGATACGCAGTATTTT. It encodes CASSPGDADTQYF. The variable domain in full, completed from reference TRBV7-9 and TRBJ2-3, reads DTGVSQNPRHKITKRGQNVTFRCDPISEHNRLYWYRQTLGQGPEFLTYFQNEAQLEKSRLLSDRFSAERPKGSFSTLEIQRTEQGDSAMYLCASSPGDADTQYFGPGTRLTVL.

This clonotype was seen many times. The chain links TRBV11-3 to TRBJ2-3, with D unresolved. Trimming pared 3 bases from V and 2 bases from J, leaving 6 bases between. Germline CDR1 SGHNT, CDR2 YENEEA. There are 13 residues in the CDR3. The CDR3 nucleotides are TGTGCCAGCAGCTTTACACCCACAGATACGCAGTATTTT. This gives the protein CASSFTPTDTQYF. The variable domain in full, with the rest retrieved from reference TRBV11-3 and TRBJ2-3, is EAGVVQSPRYKIIEKKQPVAFWCNPISGHNTLYWYLQNLGQGPELLIRYENEEAVDDSQLPKDRFSAERLKGVDSTLKIQPAELGDSAVYLCASSFTPTDTQYFGPGTRLTVL.

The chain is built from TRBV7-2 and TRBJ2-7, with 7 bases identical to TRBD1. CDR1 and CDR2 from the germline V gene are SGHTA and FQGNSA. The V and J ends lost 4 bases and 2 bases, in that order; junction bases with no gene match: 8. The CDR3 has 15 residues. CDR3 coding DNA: TGTGCCAGCAGCTCTCGCCGGGACAGCACCTACGAGCAGTACTTC. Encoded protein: CASSSRRDSTYEQYF. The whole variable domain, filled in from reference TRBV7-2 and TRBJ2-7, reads GAGVSQSPSNKVTEKGKDVELRCDPISGHTALYWYRQSLGQGLEFLIYFQGNSAPDKSGLPSDRFSAERTGGSVSTLTIQRTQQEDSAVYLCASSSRRDSTYEQYFGPGTRLTVT.

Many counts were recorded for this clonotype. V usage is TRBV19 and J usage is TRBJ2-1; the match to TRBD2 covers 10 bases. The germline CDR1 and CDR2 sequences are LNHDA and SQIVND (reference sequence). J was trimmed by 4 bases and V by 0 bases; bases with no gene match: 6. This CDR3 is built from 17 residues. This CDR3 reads CASSIDLASGSYNEQFF. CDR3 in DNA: TGTGCCAGTAGTATAGATCTGGCTAGCGGGAGTTACAATGAGCAGTTCTTC.

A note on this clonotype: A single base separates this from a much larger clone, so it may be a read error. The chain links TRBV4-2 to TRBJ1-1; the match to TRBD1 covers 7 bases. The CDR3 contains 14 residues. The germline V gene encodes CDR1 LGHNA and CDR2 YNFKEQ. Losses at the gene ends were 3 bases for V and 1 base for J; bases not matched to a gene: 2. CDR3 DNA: TGTGCCAGCAGCCAGGGACAGCAGAACACTGAAGCTTTCTTT. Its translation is CASSQGQQNTEAFF.

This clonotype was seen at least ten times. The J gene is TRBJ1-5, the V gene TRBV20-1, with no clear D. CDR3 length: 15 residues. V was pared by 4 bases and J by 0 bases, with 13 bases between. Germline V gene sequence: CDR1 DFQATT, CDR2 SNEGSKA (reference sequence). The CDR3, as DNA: TGCAGTGCTACCGGTGGAGGGAATAGCAATCAGCCCCAGCATTTT. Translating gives CSATGGGNSNQPQHF.

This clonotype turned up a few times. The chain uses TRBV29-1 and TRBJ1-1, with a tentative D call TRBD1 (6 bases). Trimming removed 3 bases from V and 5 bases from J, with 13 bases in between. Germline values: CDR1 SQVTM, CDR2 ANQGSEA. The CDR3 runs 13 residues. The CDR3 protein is CSVDSGGETEAFF. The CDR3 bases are TGCAGCGTTGATTCGGGGGGCGAAACTGAAGCTTTCTTT. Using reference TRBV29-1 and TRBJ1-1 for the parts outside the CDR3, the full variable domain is SAVISQKPSRDICQRGTSLTIQCQVDSQVTMMFWYRQQPGQSLTLIATANQGSEATYESGFVIDKFPISRPNLTFSTLTVSNMSPEDSSIYLCSVDSGGETEAFFGQGTRLTVV.

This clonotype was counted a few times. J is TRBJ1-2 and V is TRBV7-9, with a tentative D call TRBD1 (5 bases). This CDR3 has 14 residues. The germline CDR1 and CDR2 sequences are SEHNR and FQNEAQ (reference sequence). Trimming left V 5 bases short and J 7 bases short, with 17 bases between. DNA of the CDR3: TGTGCCAGCAGCCCGGTAGAGGGGCTGGGTGGCTACACCTTC. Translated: CASSPVEGLGGYTF.

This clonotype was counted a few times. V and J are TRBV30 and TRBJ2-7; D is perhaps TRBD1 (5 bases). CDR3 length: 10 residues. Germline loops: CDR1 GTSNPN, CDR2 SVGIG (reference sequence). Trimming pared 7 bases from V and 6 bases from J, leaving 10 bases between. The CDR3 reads CALGRGEQYF. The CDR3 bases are TGTGCCTTAGGAAGGGGCGAGCAGTACTTC.

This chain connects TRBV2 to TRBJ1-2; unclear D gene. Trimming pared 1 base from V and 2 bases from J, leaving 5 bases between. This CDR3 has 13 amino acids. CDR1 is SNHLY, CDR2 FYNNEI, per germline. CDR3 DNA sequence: TGTGCCAGCAGTGAAGGCACCAACTATGGCTACACCTTC. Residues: CASSEGTNYGYTF.

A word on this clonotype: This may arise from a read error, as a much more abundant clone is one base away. CDR3 in amino acids: CASRPDSSGASVLTF. In DNA, the CDR3 is TGTGCCAGCAGGCCAGACAGCTCTGGGGCCAGCGTCCTGACTTTC. The chain combines TRBV2 with TRBJ2-6; a possible D gene is TRBD1 (5 bases). CDR3 length: 15 residues. CDR1 and CDR2 from the germline V gene are SNHLY and FYNNEI.

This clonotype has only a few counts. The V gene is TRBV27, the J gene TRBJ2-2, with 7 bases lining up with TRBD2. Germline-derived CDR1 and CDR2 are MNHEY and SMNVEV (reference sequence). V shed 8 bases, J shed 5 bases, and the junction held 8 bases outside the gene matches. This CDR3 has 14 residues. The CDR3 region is CASRREGRTGELFF. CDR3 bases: TGTGCCAGCCGGAGGGAGGGGAGGACCGGGGAGCTGTTTTTT.

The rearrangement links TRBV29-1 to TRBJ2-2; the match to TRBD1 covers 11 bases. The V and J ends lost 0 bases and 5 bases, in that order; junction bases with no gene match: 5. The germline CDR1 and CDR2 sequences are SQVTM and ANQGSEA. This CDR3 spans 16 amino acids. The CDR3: CSVEEGTGGFTGELFF. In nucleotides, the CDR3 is TGCAGCGTTGAAGAGGGGACAGGGGGTTTTACCGGGGAGCTGTTTTTT.

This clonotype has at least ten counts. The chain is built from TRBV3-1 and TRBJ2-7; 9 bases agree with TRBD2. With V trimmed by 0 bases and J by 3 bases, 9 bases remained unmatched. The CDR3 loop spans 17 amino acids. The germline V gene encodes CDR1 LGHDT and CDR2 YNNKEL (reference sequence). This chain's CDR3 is CASSQEVRLAGRYEQYF. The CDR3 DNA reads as TGTGCCAGCAGCCAAGAAGTAAGGCTAGCGGGACGCTACGAGCAGTACTTC.

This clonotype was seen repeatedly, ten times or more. This chain's CDR3 is CSAPGTSGRRGKETQYF. Written as DNA, the CDR3 is TGCAGTGCCCCCGGGACTAGCGGGAGGAGGGGGAAGGAGACCCAGTACTTC. The gene calls are TRBV20-1 and TRBJ2-5, with 15 bases identical to TRBD2. This CDR3 is 17 amino acids long. Germline lookup yields CDR1 DFQATT and CDR2 SNEGSKA (reference sequence). The J segment lost 5 bases and the V segment lost 6 bases, leaving 13 bases of the junction unmatched.

Here the CDR3 reads CASSQDEQQPQHF. CDR3 nucleotide sequence: TGTGCCAGCAGCCAAGATGAACAGCAGCCCCAGCATTTT. V usage is TRBV3-1 and J usage is TRBJ1-5; D not certain. The germline V and J ends were trimmed by 0 bases and 7 bases, with 7 bases remaining between them. The CDR3 has 13 residues. Germline V gene lookup returns CDR1 LGHDT and CDR2 YNNKEL (reference sequence). Full variable domain (outside the CDR3, taken from reference TRBV3-1 and TRBJ1-5): DTAVSQTPKYLVTQMGNDKSIKCEQNLGHDTMYWYKQDSKKFLKIMFSYNNKELIINETVPNRFSPKSPDKAHLNLHINSLELGDSAVYFCASSQDEQQPQHFGDGTRLSIL.

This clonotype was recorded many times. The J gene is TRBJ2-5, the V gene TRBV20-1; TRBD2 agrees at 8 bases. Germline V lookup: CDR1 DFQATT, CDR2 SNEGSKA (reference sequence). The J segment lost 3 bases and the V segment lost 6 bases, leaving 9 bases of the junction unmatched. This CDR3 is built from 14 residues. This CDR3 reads CSAIGQREKETQYF. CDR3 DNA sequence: TGCAGTGCCATAGGCCAGCGGGAGAAAGAGACCCAGTACTTC.

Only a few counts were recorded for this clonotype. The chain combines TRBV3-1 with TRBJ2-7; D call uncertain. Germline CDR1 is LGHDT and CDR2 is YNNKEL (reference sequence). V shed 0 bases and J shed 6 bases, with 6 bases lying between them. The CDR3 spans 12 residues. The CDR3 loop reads CASSQDWGEQYF. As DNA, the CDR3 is TGTGCCAGCAGCCAAGATTGGGGCGAGCAGTACTTC.

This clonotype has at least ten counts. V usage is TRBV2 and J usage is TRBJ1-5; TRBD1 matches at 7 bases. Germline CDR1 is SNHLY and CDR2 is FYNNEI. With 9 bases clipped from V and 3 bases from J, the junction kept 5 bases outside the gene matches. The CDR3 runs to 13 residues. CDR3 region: CASTRGDNQPQHF. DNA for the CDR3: TGTGCCAGTACCAGGGGGGACAATCAGCCCCAGCATTTT.

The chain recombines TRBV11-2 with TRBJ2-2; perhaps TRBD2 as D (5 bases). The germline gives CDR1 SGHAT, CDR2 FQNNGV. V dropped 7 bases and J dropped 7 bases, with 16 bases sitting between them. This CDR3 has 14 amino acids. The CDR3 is CASTEGVGNGELFF. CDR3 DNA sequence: TGTGCCAGCACTGAGGGTGTCGGGAACGGGGAGCTGTTTTTT.

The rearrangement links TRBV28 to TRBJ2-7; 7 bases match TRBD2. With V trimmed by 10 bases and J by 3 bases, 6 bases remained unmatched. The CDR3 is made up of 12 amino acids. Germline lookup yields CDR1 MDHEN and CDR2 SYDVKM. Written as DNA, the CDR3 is TGTGCCACCGGGAGGCCTGGCTACGAGCAGTACTTC. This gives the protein CATGRPGYEQYF.

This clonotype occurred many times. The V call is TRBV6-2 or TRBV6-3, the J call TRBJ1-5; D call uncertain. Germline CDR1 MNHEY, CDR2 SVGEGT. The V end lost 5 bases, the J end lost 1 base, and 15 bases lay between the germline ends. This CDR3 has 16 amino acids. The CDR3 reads CASSTENFRSNQPQHF. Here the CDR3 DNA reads TGTGCCAGCAGTACAGAAAATTTTCGGAGCAATCAGCCCCAGCATTTT.

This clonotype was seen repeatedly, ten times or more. As DNA, the CDR3 is TGCGCCAGCAGCACAGGGACAGGGGAGGATAACTATGGCTACACCTTC. Translated: CASSTGTGEDNYGYTF. The rearrangement uses TRBV5-1 and TRBJ1-2, with 10 bases identical to TRBD1. There are 16 residues in the CDR3. Germline trimming cut 4 bases from V and 1 base from J; bases unmatched to any gene: 7. Germline CDR1 and CDR2: SGHRS and YFSETQ.

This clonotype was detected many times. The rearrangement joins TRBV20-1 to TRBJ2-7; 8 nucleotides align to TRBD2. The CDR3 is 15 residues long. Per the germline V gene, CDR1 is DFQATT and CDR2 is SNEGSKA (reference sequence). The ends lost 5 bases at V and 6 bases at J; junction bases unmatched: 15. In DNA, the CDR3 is TGCAGTGCTCGACCCCCAGCGGGAGCTTCCCGCGAGCAGTACTTC. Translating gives CSARPPAGASREQYF.

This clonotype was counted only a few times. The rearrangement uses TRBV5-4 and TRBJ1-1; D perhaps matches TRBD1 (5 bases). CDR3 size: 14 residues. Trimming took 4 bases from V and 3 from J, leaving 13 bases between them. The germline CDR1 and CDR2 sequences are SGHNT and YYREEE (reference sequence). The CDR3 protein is CASSKQTGDTEAFF. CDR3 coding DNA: TGTGCCAGCAGCAAACAGACGGGGGACACTGAAGCTTTCTTT.

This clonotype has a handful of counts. Here the CDR3 DNA reads TGTGCCAGCAGCCCGCTTCCGATACTTACAGGGGGGGAAGAGACCCAGTACTTC. Its protein is CASSPLPILTGGEETQYF. The rearrangement joins TRBV27 to TRBJ2-5, with D possibly being TRBD1 (8 bases). CDR1 is MNHEY and CDR2 is SMNVEV in the germline V gene (reference sequence). CDR3 length equals 18 residues. With 6 bases removed from V and 3 bases from J, the gap between germline ends came to 26 bases.

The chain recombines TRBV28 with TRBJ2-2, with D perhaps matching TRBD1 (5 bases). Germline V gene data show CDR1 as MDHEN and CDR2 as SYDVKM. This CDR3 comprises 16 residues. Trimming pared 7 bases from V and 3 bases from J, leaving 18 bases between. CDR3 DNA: TGTGCCAGCACCCCATCAATCTCGACAGACACCGGGGAGCTGTTTTTT. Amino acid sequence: CASTPSISTDTGELFF.

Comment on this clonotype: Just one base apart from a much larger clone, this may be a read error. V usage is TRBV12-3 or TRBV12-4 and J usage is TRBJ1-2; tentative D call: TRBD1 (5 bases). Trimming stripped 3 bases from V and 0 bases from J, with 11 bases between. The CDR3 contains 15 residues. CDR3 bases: TGTGCCAGCAGTTTTGGGTCAGGGACTAACTATGGCTACACCTTC. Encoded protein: CASSFGSGTNYGYTF.

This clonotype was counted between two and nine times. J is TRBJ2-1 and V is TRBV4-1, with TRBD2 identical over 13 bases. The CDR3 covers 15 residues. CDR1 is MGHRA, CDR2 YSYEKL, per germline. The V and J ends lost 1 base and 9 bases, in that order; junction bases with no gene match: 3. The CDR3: CASSQGTSGSGEQFF. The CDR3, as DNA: TGCGCCAGCAGCCAAGGGACTAGCGGGAGCGGTGAGCAGTTCTTC.

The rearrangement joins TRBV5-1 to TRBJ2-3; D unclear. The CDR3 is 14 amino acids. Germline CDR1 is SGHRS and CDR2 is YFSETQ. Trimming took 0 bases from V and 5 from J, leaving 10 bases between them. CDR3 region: CASSLAGSLDTQYF. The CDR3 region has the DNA TGCGCCAGCAGCTTGGCCGGCAGCTTAGATACGCAGTATTTT.